This T cell receptor beta chain originates from a study of T cell responses to AZD1222 COVID-19 vaccine. Assay used: immunoSEQ multiplex PCR; TCRdb lists only in-frame clones, some missing. The sample lists more than 100,000 clones, around 84% occurring once. This clone was detected only once. Its antigen is unknown. General study points: Repertoires were obtained solely post-peak T cell response.

The V and J ends lost 1 base and 0 bases, in that order; junction bases with no gene match: 10. The CDR3 is made up of 18 amino acids. Germline assignment: CDR1 GTSNPN and CDR2 SVGIG (reference sequence). The chain joins TRBV30 to TRBJ2-3; 10 bases are a match to TRBD2. This sequence was found in an adult in good health. Sequenced material: peripheral blood, taken on day 0 of AZD1222 vaccination. The CDR3 loop reads CAWSGVAGGIPSTDTQYF. The CDR3 nucleotides are TGTGCCTGGAGTGGGGTAGCGGGGGGTATTCCTAGCACAGATACGCAGTATTTT.